This T cell receptor (beta chain) came from a study of identical twins. The study, taken as a whole, reports: Compared with unrelated sharing, twin-shared out-of-frame alpha sequences had more low-probability sequences. Fewer insertions were carried by abundant cord blood beta clonotypes, but none was seen in memory repertoires.

From germline, CDR1 is SQVTM and CDR2 ANQGSEA. This CDR3 contains 15 residues. V gave up 3 bases and J gave up 1 base, with 13 bases separating them. At least ten counts were recorded for this clonotype. Its matching antigen is unknown. The donors were all healthy and Caucasian. TCRdb processed the 5' RACE reads anew with MiXCR; each CDR3 protein has one entry. In the table there are hundreds of thousands of distinct CDR3 sequences, about 12% of which are singletons. In addition, the sample was reused for a study of yellow fever vaccine responses in identical twins.

The origin of this receptor is a woman between 18 and 29 years old in good health. The sample was PBMCs. V gene TRBV29-1 combines with J gene TRBJ2-1, with TRBD1 as a possible D gene (6 bases). CDR3 DNA: TGCAGCGTTGAGCTCGGCAGGGGTTCCTACAATGAGCAGTTCTTC. Translation gives CSVELGRGSYNEQFF.